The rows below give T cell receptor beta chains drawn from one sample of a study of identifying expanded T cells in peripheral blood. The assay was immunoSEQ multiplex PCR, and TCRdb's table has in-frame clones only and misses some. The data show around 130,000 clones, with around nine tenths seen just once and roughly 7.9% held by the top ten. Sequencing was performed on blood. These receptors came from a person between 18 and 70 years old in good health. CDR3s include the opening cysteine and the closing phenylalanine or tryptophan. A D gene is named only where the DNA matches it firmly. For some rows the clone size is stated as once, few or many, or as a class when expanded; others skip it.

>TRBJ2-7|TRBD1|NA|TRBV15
TGTGCCACCAGCAGCGGGACAGGGCTGACCTACGAGCAGTACTTC
CATSSGTGLTYEQYF
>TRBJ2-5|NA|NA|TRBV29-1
TGCAGCGTTGGCCTCGGGACATACCAAGAGACCCAGTACTTC
CSVGLGTYQETQYF
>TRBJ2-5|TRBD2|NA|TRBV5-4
TGTGCCAGCAGCTTGAATCGCGGGGGGGCCGAAGAGACCCAGTACTTC
CASSLNRGGAEETQYF
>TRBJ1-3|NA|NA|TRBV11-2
TGTGCCAGCAGTCAATACGGCCGCTCTGGAAACACCATATATTTT
CASSQYGRSGNTIYF
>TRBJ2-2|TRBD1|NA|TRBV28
TGTGCCAGCAGATCGACAGGGGGCGGGGAGCTGTTTTTT
CASRSTGGGELFF
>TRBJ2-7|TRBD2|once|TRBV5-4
TGTGCCAGCAGCGCCCCGAAGCGGGAGGTCTCCTACGAGCAGTACTTC
CASSAPKREVSYEQYF
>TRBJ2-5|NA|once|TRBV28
TGTGCCAGCAGCCCTAGGACACAAGTTTTGGAGACCCAGTACTTC
CASSPRTQVLETQYF
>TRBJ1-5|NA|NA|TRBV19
TGTGCCAGTAGTATACAGGGACATGGTAATCAGCCCCAGCATTTT
CASSIQGHGNQPQHF
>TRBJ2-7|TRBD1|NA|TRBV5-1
TGCGCCAGCAGCTGGGACAGGGCGGAGCAGTACTTC
CASSWDRAEQYF
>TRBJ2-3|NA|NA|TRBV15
TGTGCCACCAGCAGAGGGGTCAGCACAGATACGCAGTATTTT
CATSRGVSTDTQYF
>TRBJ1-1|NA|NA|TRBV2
TGTGCCAGCAGTGAAGAGGGGTACACTGAAGCTTTCTTT
CASSEEGYTEAFF
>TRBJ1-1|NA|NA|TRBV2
TGTGCCAGCAGTGTTTTGGGCAGGGAAGCTTTCTTT
CASSVLGREAFF
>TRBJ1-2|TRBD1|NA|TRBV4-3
TGCGCCAGCAGCCTAGGGACAGGGGTATCAAACTATGGCTACACCTTC
CASSLGTGVSNYGYTF
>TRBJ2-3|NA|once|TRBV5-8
TGTGCCAGCAGCTATAACACAGATACGCAGTATTTT
CASSYNTDTQYF
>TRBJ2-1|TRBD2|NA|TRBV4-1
TGCGCCAGCAGCCACTCTAGCGGCAATGAGCAGTTCTTC
CASSHSSGNEQFF
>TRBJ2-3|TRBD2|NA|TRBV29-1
TGCAGCGTTGAAATGGCGGGGGGGCCCTTAGATACGCAGTATTTT
CSVEMAGGPLDTQYF
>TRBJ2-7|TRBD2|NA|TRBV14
TGTGCCAGCAGCCAAGATTACGGCGGGAGATGGGACGAGCAGTACTTC
CASSQDYGGRWDEQYF
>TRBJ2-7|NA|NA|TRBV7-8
TGTGCCAGCAGCTTAGCGCAGAGGGGATCCTACGAGCAGTACTTC
CASSLAQRGSYEQYF
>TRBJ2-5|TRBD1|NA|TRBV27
TGTGCCAGCAGCCCTCGGACAGGGGGCGCGGAGACCCAGTACTTC
CASSPRTGGAETQYF
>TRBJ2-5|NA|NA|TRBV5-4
TGTGCCAGCAGCTGGGGGGGCGGGGAGACCCAGTACTTC
CASSWGGGETQYF
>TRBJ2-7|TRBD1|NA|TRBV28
TGTGCCAGCAGTTTCGGTGGGACAGCTTCCTACGAGCAGTACTTC
CASSFGGTASYEQYF
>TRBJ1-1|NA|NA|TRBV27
TGTGCCAGCATCCAACGGGGGGCGGACGCTGAAGCTTTCTTT
CASIQRGADAEAFF
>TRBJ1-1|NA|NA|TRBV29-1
TGCAGCGTTGACTCCTGGTCTCCGCCTGGGGGTGGCACTGAAGCTTTCTTT
CSVDSWSPPGGGTEAFF
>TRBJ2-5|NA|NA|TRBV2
TGTGCCAGCAAGGCTGCCACGGGAAAGTACACGGAGACCCAGTACTTC
CASKAATGKYTETQYF
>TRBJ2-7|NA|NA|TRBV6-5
TGTGCCAGCAGTCGGAGCGAGAGCTGGACCTACGAGCAGTACTTC
CASSRSESWTYEQYF
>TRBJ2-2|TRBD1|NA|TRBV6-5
TGTGCCAGCAGGAGACAGGGGGCGGGCACCGGGGAGCTGTTTTTT
CASRRQGAGTGELFF
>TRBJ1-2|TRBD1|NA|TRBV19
TGTGCCAGTAGTATAGATTCGGCACAGGGGGGAGGCTATGGCTACACCTTC
CASSIDSAQGGGYGYTF
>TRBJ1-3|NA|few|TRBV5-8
TGTGCCAGCAGCTTCTGGGGAGGAAACACCATATATTTT
CASSFWGGNTIYF
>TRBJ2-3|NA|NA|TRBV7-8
TGTGCCAGCAGCCCGTGGACCCCCAGCACAGATACGCAGTATTTT
CASSPWTPSTDTQYF
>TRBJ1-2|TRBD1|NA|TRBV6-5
TGTGCCAGCAGATTTCGGACAGGATACTATGGCTACACCTTC
CASRFRTGYYGYTF
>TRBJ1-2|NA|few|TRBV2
TGTGCCAGCCTATCCCTGTCCTATGGCTACACCTTC
CASLSLSYGYTF
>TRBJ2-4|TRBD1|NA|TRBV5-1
TGCGCCAGCAGCTCCGGGACAGGGGGAAACATTCAGTACTTC
CASSSGTGGNIQYF
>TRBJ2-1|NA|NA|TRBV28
TGTGCCAGCAGTTTTTGGGGGAACAATGAGCAGTTCTTC
CASSFWGNNEQFF
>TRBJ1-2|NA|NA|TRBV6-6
TGTGCCAGCAGCACCGAGGGAGGGACCTCCTATGGCTACACCTTC
CASSTEGGTSYGYTF
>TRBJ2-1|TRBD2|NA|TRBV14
TGTGCCAGCAGCCAAGGGACTAGCACAAACAATGAGCAGTTCTTC
CASSQGTSTNNEQFF
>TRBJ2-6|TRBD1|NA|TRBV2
TGTGCCAGCAGCGCCAGGGGGTCTGGGGCCAACGTCCTGACTTTC
CASSARGSGANVLTF
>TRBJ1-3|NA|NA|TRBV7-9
TGTGCCAGCAGCTTAGCGCAGTCTGGAAACACCATATATTTT
CASSLAQSGNTIYF
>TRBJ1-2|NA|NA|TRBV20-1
TGCAGTGCTAGTCTAAGGAGTGGCTACACCTTC
CSASLRSGYTF
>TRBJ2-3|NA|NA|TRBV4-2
TGTGCCAGCAGCCAAGATCGGGTCGCTGGGGATACGCAGTATTTT
CASSQDRVAGDTQYF
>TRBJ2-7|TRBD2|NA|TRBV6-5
TGTGCCAGCAATCCAGCGGGGGCCGGCTACGAGCAGTACTTC
CASNPAGAGYEQYF
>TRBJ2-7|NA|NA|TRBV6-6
TGTGCCAGCAGTTACCCGGACACATACGAGCAGTACTTC
CASSYPDTYEQYF
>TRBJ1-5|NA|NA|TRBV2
TGTGCCAGCAGTGAAGTGGGTTATCAGCCCCAGCATTTT
CASSEVGYQPQHF
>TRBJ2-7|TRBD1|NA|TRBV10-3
TGTGCCATCAGTTCTGGGACAGGGGAGGATTGGGACGAGCAGTACTTC
CAISSGTGEDWDEQYF
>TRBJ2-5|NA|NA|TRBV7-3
TGTGCCAGCAGCGGATCAGGGGGGGAGACCCAGTACTTC
CASSGSGGETQYF
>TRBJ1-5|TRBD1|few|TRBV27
TGTGCCAGCAGTCTTACAGGGGGTCAGCCCCAGCATTTT
CASSLTGGQPQHF
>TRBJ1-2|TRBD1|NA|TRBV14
TGTGCCAGCAGCCAGCTGACAGGGGGCTTCCGATTCTATGGCTACACCTTC
CASSQLTGGFRFYGYTF
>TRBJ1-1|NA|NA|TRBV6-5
TGTGCCAGCAGCCAACTCCGGGGGAACACTGAAGCTTTCTTT
CASSQLRGNTEAFF
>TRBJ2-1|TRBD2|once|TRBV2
TGTGCCAGCAGTCCTAGCGGGAGCTCCTACAATGAGCAGTTCTTC
CASSPSGSSYNEQFF
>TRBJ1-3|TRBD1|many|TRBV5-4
TGTGCCAGCAGCGGCGACAGGGGGCCTGGAAACACCATATATTTT
CASSGDRGPGNTIYF
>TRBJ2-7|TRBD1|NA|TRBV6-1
TGTGCCAGCAGTGAGAGACAGGGTCGCTCCTACGAGCAGTACTTC
CASSERQGRSYEQYF